This entry lists 3 T cell receptor beta chains sequenced from one sample in a study of cytomegalovirus exposure and HLA in healthy donors. PCR used 60 Vbeta primers and 13 Jbeta primers. Profiled with immunoSEQ multiplex PCR; TCRdb holds only in-frame clones, not every one. The sample consists of 200,000 or so clones, about 88% of them appearing once. The sequenced sample was PBMCs. The receptors derive from a girl under three years old in good health and CMV-seronegative.

The sample holds a few counts of this clone. The chain is built from TRBV4-1 and TRBJ2-3, with 9 bases that match TRBD1. With 1 base clipped from V and 5 bases from J, the junction kept 10 bases outside the gene matches. Germline V gives CDR1 MGHRA, CDR2 YSYEKL. The CDR3 has 17 residues. CDR3 nucleotides: TGCGCCAGCAGCCAAGTTCTCCGGGACAGGGAAGGAGATACGCAGTATTTT. Its protein is CASSQVLRDREGDTQYF.

The rearrangement links TRBV10-3 to TRBJ2-3; 7 bases fit TRBD2. Germline CDR1 reads ENHRY; CDR2 reads SYGVKD. Unmatched junction bases numbered 5, after V lost 8 bases and J lost 0 bases. CDR3 length equals 14 residues. In DNA, the CDR3 is TGTGCCATCGCGGGGGTCGCAAGCACAGATACGCAGTATTTT. It specifies CAIAGVASTDTQYF.

The DNA of the CDR3 is TGTGCCAGCAGTTACTCTCAGGGGGTGAGCAATCAGCCCCAGCATTTT. This gives the protein CASSYSQGVSNQPQHF. The gene calls are TRBV6-6 and TRBJ1-5, with 7 positions matching TRBD1. Trimming took 0 bases from V and 1 from J; bases not matched to a gene: 3. The CDR3 loop spans 16 amino acids. The germline V gene has CDR1 MNHNY and CDR2 SVGAGI (reference sequence).